Presented here are 10 T cell receptor beta chains from one specimen sequenced in a study of T cell responses to AZD1222 COVID-19 vaccine. TCRdb's copy holds only in-frame clones and misses some; the assay was immunoSEQ multiplex PCR. The data hold 65,000 to 75,000 clones, with roughly 84% observed a single time. The specimen comprised peripheral blood, sampled on day 0 of AZD1222 vaccination. The receptor source for this set is an adult in good health.

V and J are TRBV6-6 and TRBJ1-2; TRBD1 agrees at 8 bases. After removal of 0 bases from V and 7 bases from J, the junction contained 10 bases not matched to a gene. This CDR3 spans 16 amino acids. The germline CDR1 and CDR2 sequences are MNHNY and SVGAGI (reference sequence). In DNA form, the CDR3 reads TGTGCCAGCAGTTACTCAGCCCGGGGGACAGGCGGTGGCTACACCTTC. Translation: CASSYSARGTGGGYTF.

The V gene is TRBV2, the J gene TRBJ2-3; weak D call: TRBD2 (6 bases). Deletions cut 7 bases from V and 2 bases from J, with 16 bases between. This CDR3 contains 15 residues. CDR1 is SNHLY and CDR2 is FYNNEI in the germline V gene. For the CDR3, the DNA is TGTGCCAGCATAGGGACTGAAGGTAACACAGATACGCAGTATTTT. This gives the protein CASIGTEGNTDTQYF.

The chain employs TRBV11-2 and TRBJ1-2; D is ambiguous. Looked up from germline, CDR1 is SGHAT and CDR2 is FQNNGV. CDR3 size: 11 residues. Trimming removed 3 bases at V and 14 bases at J, with 13 bases between. The CDR3, as DNA: TGTGCCAGCAGCTTGGGCCCAGAAAAGACCTTC. The encoded protein is CASSLGPEKTF.

The genes are TRBV28 and TRBJ2-5, with D perhaps given as TRBD1 or TRBD2 (5 bases each). Trimming left V 2 bases short and J 1 base short, with 8 bases between. This CDR3 is 14 amino acids long. Looked up from germline, CDR1 is MDHEN and CDR2 is SYDVKM. The CDR3 sequence: CASSLGAGQETQYF. The CDR3 DNA reads as TGTGCCAGCAGTTTAGGGGCGGGCCAAGAGACCCAGTACTTC.

This clone showed up just a few times. The rearrangement links TRBV9 to TRBJ2-5; 10 bases line up with TRBD1. Germline V lookup: CDR1 SGDLS, CDR2 YYNGEE. V dropped 2 bases and J dropped 6; count of bases not matched to a gene: 7. The CDR3 runs 15 residues. The CDR3 nucleotides read TGTGCCAGCAGCGTTGGGACAGGGGAATTCCAGACCCAGTACTTC. This translates into CASSVGTGEFQTQYF.

This chain connects TRBV5-4 to TRBJ2-3; 8 nucleotides line up with TRBD2. Germline-derived CDR1 and CDR2 are SGHNT and YYREEE (reference sequence). The CDR3 loop spans 16 amino acids. Germline trimming cut 3 bases from V and 4 bases from J; bases unmatched to any gene: 10. CDR3 in DNA: TGTGCCAGCAGCTGGGGGGGGAGCGGGAGATCAGATACGCAGTATTTT. It codes for CASSWGGSGRSDTQYF.

V gene TRBV4-3 combines with J gene TRBJ1-2; weak D call: TRBD1 (6 bases). V lost 4 bases to trimming and J lost 9 bases, with 18 bases between them. From germline, CDR1 is LGHNA and CDR2 YSLEER. CDR3 length: 14 residues. This chain's CDR3 is CASSPGSGEVSYTF. CDR3 coding DNA: TGCGCCAGCAGCCCCGGGTCAGGGGAAGTGAGCTACACCTTC.

This clone was counted once. V and J are TRBV6-1 and TRBJ2-4; D is unresolved. V was shortened by 1 base and J by 9 bases, with 4 bases between the two germline ends. Per germline, CDR1 MNHNS and CDR2 SASEGT. The CDR3 extends over 11 amino acids. This chain's CDR3 is CASSEGAIQYF. The CDR3 coding sequence is TGTGCCAGCAGTGAAGGTGCCATTCAGTACTTC.

The chain uses TRBV28 and TRBJ2-3; TRBD2 matches at 9 bases. V lost 2 bases, J lost 6 bases, and 3 bases stayed unmatched. Germline V gene data show CDR1 as MDHEN and CDR2 as SYDVKM. There are 14 residues in the CDR3. CDR3 region: CASSLERGVDTQYF. The CDR3 DNA follows: TGTGCCAGCAGTTTAGAGCGGGGGGTGGATACGCAGTATTTT.

The J gene is TRBJ2-2, the V gene TRBV29-1; D uncertain. V lost 4 bases to trimming and J lost 4 bases, with 10 bases between them. The CDR3 extends over 13 amino acids. CDR1 and CDR2 from the germline V gene are SQVTM and ANQGSEA. The CDR3 DNA is TGCAGCGTTGCAGGAATGGGCACCGGGGAGCTGTTTTTT. It is translated as CSVAGMGTGELFF.